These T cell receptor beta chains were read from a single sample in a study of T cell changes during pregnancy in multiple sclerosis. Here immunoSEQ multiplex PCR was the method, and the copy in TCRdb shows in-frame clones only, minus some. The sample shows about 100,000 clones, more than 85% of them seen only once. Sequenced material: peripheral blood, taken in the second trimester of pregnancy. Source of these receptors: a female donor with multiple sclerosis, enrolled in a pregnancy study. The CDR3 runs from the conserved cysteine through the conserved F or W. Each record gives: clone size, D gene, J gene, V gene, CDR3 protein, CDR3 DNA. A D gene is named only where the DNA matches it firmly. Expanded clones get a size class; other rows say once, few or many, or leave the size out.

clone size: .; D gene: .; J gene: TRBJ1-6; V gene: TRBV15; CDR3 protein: CATSRAVGRPESPLHF; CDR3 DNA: TGTGCCACCAGCCGCGCGGTGGGTCGCCCAGAGTCACCCCTCCACTTT
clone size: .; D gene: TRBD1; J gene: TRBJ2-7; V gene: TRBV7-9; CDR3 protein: CASSLGQPPGQYF; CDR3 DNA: TGTGCCAGCAGCTTGGGACAGCCGCCGGGGCAGTACTTC
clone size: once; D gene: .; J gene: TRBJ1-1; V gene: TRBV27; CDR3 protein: CASSLPGSRNTEAFF; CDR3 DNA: TGTGCCAGCAGTCTCCCGGGGTCTCGGAACACTGAAGCTTTCTTT
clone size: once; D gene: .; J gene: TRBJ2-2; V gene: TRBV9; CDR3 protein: CASSSGRARRGELFF; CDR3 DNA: TGTGCCAGCAGCAGCGGCCGGGCAAGGAGAGGGGAGCTGTTTTTT
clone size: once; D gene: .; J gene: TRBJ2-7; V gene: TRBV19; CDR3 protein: CASSTPRGFGASYEQYF; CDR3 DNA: TGTGCCAGTAGTACGCCCCGCGGATTCGGTGCATCCTACGAGCAGTACTTC
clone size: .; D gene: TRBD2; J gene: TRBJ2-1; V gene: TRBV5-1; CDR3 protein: CASNPGLAANEQFF; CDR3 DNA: TGCGCCAGCAACCCGGGACTAGCTGCCAATGAGCAGTTCTTC
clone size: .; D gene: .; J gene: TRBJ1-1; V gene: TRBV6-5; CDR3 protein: CASRSPTGNTEAFF; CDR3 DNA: TGTGCCAGCAGATCTCCTACAGGGAACACTGAAGCTTTCTTT
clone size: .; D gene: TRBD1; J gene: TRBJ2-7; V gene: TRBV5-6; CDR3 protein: CASSPGGGSYEQYF; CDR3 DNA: TGTGCCAGCAGCCCAGGGGGCGGCTCCTACGAGCAGTACTTC
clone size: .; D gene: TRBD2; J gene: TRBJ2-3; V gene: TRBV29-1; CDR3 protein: CSAQGLAGGRTDTQYF; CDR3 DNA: TGCAGCGCCCAGGGACTAGCGGGAGGGCGCACAGATACGCAGTATTTT
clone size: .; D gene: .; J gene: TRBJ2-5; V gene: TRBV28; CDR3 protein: CASSPGETQYF; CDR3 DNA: TGTGCCAGCAGCCCCGGGGAGACCCAGTACTTC
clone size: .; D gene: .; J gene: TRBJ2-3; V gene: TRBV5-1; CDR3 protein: CASSLDVTVADTQYF; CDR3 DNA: TGCGCCAGCAGCTTGGATGTCACTGTGGCAGATACGCAGTATTTT
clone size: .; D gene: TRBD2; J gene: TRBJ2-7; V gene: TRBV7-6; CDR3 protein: CASSPTSGRQNEQYF; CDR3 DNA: TGTGCCAGCAGCCCGACTAGCGGGAGGCAGAACGAGCAGTACTTC
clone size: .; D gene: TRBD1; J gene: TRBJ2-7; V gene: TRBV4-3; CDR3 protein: CASSQLDRGIDEQYF; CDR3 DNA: TGCGCCAGCAGCCAGTTGGACAGGGGCATCGACGAGCAGTACTTC
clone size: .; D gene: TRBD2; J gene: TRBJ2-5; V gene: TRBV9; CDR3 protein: CASSAGLGVAGGGETQYF; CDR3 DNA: TGTGCCAGCAGCGCTGGGCTCGGGGTAGCGGGAGGGGGGGAGACCCAGTACTTC
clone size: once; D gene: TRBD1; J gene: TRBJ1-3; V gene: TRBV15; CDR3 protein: CATSGRKGQGAAGNTIYF; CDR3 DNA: TGTGCCACCAGCGGGCGAAAGGGACAGGGGGCCGCTGGAAACACCATATATTTT
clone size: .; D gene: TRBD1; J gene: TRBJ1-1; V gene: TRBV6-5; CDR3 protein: CASSSYQGATEAFF; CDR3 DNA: TGTGCCAGCAGTTCTTACCAGGGGGCGACTGAAGCTTTCTTT
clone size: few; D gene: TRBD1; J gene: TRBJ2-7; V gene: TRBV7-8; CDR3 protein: CASSYRTGGPYEQYF; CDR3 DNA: TGTGCCAGCAGCTACCGGACAGGGGGGCCCTACGAGCAGTACTTC
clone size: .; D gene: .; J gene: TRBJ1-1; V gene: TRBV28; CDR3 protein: CASRTFLEGTEAFF; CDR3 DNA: TGTGCCAGCAGGACCTTCTTGGAGGGTACTGAAGCTTTCTTT
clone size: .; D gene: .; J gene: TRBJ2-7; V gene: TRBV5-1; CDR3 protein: CASSSNYEQYF; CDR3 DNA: TGCGCCAGCAGCTCCAACTACGAGCAGTACTTC
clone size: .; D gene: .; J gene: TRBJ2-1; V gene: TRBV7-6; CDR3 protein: CASSWSRTGYNEQFF; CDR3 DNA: TGTGCCAGCAGCTGGAGTCGGACTGGATACAATGAGCAGTTCTTC
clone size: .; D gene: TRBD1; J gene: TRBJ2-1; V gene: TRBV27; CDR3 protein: CASSPRQGLSSYNEQFF; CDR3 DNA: TGTGCCAGCAGTCCCCGACAGGGGCTTAGCTCCTACAATGAGCAGTTCTTC
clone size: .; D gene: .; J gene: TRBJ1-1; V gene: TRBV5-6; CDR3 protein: CASSLGQINTEAFF; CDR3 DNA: TGTGCCAGCAGCTTGGGACAGATAAACACTGAAGCTTTCTTT
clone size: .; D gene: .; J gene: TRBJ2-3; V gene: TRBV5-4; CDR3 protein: CASRAGGGGADTQYF; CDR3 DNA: TGTGCCAGCAGAGCAGGGGGCGGGGGTGCAGATACGCAGTATTTT
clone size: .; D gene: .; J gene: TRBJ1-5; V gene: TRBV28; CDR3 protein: CAINRDLRDQPQHF; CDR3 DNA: TGTGCCATAAACAGGGACCTCAGGGATCAGCCCCAGCATTTT
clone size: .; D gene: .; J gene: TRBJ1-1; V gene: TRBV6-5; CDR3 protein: CASSYGQRLNTEAFF; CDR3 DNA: TGTGCCAGCAGTTACGGACAGAGATTGAACACTGAAGCTTTCTTT
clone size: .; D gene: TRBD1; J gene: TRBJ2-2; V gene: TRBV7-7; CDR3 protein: CASSLKTGGTGELFF; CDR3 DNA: TGTGCTAGCAGCTTAAAAACAGGGGGTACCGGGGAGCTGTTTTTT
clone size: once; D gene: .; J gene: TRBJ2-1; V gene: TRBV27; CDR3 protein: CASSLVGAYNEQFF; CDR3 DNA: TGTGCCAGCAGTTTGGTCGGGGCCTACAATGAGCAGTTCTTC
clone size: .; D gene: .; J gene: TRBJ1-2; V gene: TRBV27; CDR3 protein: CASSLTTGTGYTF; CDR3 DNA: TGTGCCAGCAGTTTAACGACAGGTACTGGCTACACCTTC
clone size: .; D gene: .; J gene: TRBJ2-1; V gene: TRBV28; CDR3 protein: CASSLGARNEQFF; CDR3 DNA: TGTGCCAGCAGTTTGGGGGCCCGAAATGAGCAGTTCTTC
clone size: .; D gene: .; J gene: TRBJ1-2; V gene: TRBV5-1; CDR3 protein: CASSLGSDYGYTF; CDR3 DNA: TGCGCCAGCAGCTTGGGGTCAGACTATGGCTACACCTTC
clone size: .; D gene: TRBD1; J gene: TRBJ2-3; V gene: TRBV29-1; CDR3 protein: CSATGGEADTQYF; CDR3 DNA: TGCAGCGCCACAGGGGGCGAGGCAGATACGCAGTATTTT
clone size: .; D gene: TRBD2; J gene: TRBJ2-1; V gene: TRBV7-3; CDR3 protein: CASSLKPPRSGVYNEQFF; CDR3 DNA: TGTGCCAGCAGCTTAAAACCCCCCAGGAGCGGGGTATACAATGAGCAGTTCTTC
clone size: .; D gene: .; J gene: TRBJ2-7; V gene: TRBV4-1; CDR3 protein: CASSFRGEQYF; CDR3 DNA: TGCGCCAGCAGCTTCAGGGGCGAGCAGTACTTC
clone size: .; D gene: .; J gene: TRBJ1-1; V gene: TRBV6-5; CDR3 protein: CASSGSGVMNTEAFF; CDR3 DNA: TGTGCCAGCAGTGGCTCGGGGGTGATGAACACTGAAGCTTTCTTT
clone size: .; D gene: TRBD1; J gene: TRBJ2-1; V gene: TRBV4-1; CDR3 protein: CASSFIRGRIEQFF; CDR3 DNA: TGCGCCAGCAGTTTTATAAGGGGGCGTATTGAGCAGTTCTTC
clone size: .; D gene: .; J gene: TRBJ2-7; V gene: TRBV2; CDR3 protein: CASSEGTPSYEQYF; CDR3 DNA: TGTGCCAGCAGTGAGGGGACACCCTCCTACGAGCAGTACTTC
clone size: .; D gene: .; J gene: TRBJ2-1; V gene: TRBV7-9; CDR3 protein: CASIVEGWAYNEQFF; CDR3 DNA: TGTGCCAGCATCGTTGAGGGTTGGGCATACAATGAGCAGTTCTTC